This T cell receptor beta chain was sequenced during a study of blood T cells in healthy people across ages. This clonotype was counted ten times or more. No antigen is known for it. The V gene's germline CDR1 is SGHAT and CDR2 FQNNGV. This CDR3 is built from 14 residues. V gave up 2 bases and J gave up 5 bases; unmatched junction bases: 1. Sample-barcoded 5' priming and a J-beta primer mix drove a second PCR of 7 to 11 cycles. MiXCR, run by TCRdb on the 5' RACE reads, gives a single entry per CDR3 protein. The table records around 1,500,000 distinct CDR3 sequences, over 25% of them present only once. Whole-study results and caveats: Getting older went along with TCR beta diversity per million T cells dropping roughly linearly.

The sequence was obtained from a woman in her 30s in good health. The chain recombines TRBV11-2 with TRBJ2-1; 9 nucleotides line up with TRBD2. Material: blood. The CDR3 region has the DNA TGTGCCAGCAGCTTAATAGCGGGAGACAATGAGCAGTTCTTC. Protein product: CASSLIAGDNEQFF.